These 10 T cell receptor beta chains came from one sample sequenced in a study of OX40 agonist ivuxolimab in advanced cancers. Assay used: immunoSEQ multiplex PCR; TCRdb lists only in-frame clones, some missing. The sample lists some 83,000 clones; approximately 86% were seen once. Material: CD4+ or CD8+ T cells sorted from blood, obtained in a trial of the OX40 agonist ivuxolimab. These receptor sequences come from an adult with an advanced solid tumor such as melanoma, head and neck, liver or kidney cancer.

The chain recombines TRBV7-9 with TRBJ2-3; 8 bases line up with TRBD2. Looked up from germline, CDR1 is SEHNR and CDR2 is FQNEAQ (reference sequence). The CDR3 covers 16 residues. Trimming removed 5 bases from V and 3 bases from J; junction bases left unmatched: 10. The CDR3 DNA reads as TGTGCCAGCAGCCTAAGAGCGGGAGCGACTACAGATACGCAGTATTTT. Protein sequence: CASSLRAGATTDTQYF.

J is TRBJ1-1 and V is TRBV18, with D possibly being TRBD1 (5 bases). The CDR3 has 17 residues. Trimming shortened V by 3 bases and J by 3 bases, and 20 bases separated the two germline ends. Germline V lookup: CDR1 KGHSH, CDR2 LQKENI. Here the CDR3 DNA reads TGTGCCAGCTCACCTACCGGGGCCGGGGGTTTGGACACTGAAGCTTTCTTT. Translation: CASSPTGAGGLDTEAFF.

The CDR3 loop reads CASTDRGNEQFF. The CDR3 coding sequence is TGTGCCAGCACGGACAGGGGTAATGAGCAGTTCTTC. This chain uses TRBV6-1 with TRBJ2-1; 9 bases agree with TRBD1. The CDR3 length is 12 residues. The V gene's germline CDR1 is MNHNS and CDR2 SASEGT. Losses at the gene ends were 7 bases for V and 7 bases for J; bases not matched to a gene: 2.

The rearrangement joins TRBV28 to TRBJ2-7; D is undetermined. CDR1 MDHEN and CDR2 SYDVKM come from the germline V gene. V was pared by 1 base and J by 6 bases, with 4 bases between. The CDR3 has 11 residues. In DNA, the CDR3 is TGTGCCAGCAGTTTATTGGGCGAGCAGTACTTC. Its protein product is CASSLLGEQYF.

The CDR3 coding sequence is TGTGCCAGCAGTTACTCCCACCGGGACGAGCAGTACTTC. Its translation: CASSYSHRDEQYF. J is TRBJ2-7 and V is TRBV25-1; D unresolved. The V gene lost 5 bases and the J gene lost 5 bases, with 13 bases spanning the gap. Germline V gene sequence: CDR1 MGHDK, CDR2 SYGVNS. CDR3 length: 13 residues.

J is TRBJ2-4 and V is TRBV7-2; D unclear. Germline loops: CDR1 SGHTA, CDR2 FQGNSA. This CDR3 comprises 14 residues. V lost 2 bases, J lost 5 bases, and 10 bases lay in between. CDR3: CASSLSRVENIQYF. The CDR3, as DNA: TGTGCCAGCAGCTTAAGTAGGGTAGAAAACATTCAGTACTTC.

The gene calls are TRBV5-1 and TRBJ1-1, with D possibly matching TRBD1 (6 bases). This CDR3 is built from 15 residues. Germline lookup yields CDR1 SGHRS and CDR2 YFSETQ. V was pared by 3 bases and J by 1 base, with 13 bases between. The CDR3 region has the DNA TGCGCCAGCAGCTCGGGCGGGACACAGAACACTGAAGCTTTCTTT. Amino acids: CASSSGGTQNTEAFF. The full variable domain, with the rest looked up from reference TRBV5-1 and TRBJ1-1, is KAGVTQTPRYLIKTRGQQVTLSCSPISGHRSVSWYQQTPGQGLQFLFEYFSETQRNKGNFPGRFSGRQFSNSRSEMNVSTLELGDSALYLCASSSGGTQNTEAFFGQGTRLTVV.

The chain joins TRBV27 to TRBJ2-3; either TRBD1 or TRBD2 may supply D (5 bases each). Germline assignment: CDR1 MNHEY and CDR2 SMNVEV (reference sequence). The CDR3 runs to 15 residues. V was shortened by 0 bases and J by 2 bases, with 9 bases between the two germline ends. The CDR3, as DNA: TGTGCCAGCAGTTTATCGAGGGGCTCCACAGATACGCAGTATTTT. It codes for CASSLSRGSTDTQYF.

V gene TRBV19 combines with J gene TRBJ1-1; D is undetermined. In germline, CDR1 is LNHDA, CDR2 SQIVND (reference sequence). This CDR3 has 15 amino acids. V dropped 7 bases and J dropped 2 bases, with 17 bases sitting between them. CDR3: CASTPGDAINTEAFF. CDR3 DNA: TGTGCCAGTACCCCTGGCGACGCTATAAACACTGAAGCTTTCTTT.

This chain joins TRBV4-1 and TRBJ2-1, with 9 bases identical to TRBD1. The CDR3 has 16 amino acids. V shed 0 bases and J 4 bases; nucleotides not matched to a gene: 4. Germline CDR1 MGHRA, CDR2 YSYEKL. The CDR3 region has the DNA TGCGCCAGCAGCCAAGAGGACAGGGGCGGATACAATGAGCAGTTCTTC. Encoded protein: CASSQEDRGGYNEQFF.